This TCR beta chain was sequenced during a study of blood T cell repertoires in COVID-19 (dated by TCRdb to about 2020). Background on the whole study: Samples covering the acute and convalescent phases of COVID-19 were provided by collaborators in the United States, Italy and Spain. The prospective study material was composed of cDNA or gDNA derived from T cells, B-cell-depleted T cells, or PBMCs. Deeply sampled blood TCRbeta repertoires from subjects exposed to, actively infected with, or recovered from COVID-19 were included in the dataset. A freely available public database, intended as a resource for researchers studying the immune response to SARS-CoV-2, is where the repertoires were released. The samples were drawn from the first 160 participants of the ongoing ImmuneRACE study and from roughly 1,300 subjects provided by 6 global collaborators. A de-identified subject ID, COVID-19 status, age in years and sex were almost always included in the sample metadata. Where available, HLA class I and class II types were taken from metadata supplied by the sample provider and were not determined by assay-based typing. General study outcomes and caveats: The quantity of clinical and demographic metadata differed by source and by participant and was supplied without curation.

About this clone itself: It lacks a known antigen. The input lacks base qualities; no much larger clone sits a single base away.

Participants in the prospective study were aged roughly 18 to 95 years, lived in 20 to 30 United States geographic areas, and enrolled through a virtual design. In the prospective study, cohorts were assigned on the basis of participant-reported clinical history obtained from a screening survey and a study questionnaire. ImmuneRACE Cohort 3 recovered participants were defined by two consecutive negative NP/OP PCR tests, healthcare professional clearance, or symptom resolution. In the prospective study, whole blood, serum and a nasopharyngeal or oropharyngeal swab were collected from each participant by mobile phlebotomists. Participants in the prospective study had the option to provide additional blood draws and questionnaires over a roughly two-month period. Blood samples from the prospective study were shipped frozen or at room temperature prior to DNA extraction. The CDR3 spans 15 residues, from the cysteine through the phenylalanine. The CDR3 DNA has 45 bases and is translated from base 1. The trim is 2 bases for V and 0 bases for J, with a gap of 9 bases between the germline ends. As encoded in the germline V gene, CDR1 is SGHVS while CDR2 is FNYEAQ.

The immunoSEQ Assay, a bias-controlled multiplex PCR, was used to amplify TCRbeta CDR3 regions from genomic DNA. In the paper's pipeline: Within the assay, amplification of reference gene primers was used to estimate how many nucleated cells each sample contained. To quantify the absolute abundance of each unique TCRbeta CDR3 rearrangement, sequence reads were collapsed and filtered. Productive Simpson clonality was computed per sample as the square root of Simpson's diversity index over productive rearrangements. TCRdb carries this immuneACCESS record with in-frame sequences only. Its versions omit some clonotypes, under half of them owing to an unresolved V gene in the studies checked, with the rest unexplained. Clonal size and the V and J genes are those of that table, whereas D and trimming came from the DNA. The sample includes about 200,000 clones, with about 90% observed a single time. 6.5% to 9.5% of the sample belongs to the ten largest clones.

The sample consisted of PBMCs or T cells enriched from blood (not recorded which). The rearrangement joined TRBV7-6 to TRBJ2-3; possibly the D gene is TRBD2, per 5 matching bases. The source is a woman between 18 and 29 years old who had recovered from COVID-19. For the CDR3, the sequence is CASSLPGSSTDTQYF. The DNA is TGTGCCAGCAGCTTACCGGGGTCTAGCACAGATACGCAGTATTTT.